The 5 T cell receptor beta chains reported below all come from one sample, sequenced in a study of OX40 agonist ivuxolimab in advanced cancers. Sequencing used immunoSEQ multiplex PCR; TCRdb keeps in-frame clones, though not all of them. Here the sample spans around 43,000 clones, roughly 90% being singletons. This material consisted of CD4+ or CD8+ T cells sorted from blood, taken in a trial of the OX40 agonist ivuxolimab. The receptor source for this set is an adult with an advanced solid tumor such as melanoma, head and neck, liver or kidney cancer.

This clone was detected only a few times. V is TRBV5-1 and J is TRBJ1-1, with 7 positions matching TRBD1. Germline lookup yields CDR1 SGHRS and CDR2 YFSETQ. This CDR3 region has 11 residues. The ends lost 6 bases at V and 8 bases at J; junction bases unmatched: 4. The CDR3 region has the DNA TGCGCCAGCACACAGGGGCCCGAAGCTTTCTTT. Protein product: CASTQGPEAFF.

Worth noting for this clone: A junction boundary mismatches the germline segment, possibly from a read error. In the same sample, other DNA sequences code for this CDR3. The rearrangement links TRBV30 to TRBJ1-1; no clear D gene. CDR3 length: 11 amino acids. Germline V CDR1 and CDR2: GTSNPN, SVGIG (reference sequence). The chain's CDR3 is CAWSVGTEAFF. The CDR3 nucleotides are TGTGCCTGGAGTGTCGGCACTGAAGCCTTCTTT.

In DNA form, the CDR3 reads TGTGCCAGCAATCCGGGACTAGCGTCAAATGAGCAGTTCTTC. This codes for CASNPGLASNEQFF. The V gene is TRBV6-1, the J gene TRBJ2-1, with 10 bases fitting TRBD2. Unmatched junction bases numbered 7, after V lost 7 bases and J lost 7 bases. CDR1 is MNHNS and CDR2 is SASEGT in the germline V gene. The CDR3 loop spans 14 amino acids.

J is TRBJ1-1 and V is TRBV7-9; 8 bases fit TRBD1. CDR1 and CDR2 from the germline V gene are SEHNR and FQNEAQ (reference sequence). This CDR3 spans 15 amino acids. J lost 0 bases, V lost 7 bases, and 7 bases had no gene match. The CDR3 DNA reads as TGTGCCAGCAACCCGACAGGGGCGGTGAACACTGAAGCTTTCTTT. This encodes CASNPTGAVNTEAFF. Drawing the rest from reference TRBV7-9 and TRBJ1-1, the complete variable domain is DTGVSQNPRHKITKRGQNVTFRCDPISEHNRLYWYRQTLGQGPEFLTYFQNEAQLEKSRLLSDRFSAERPKGSFSTLEIQRTEQGDSAMYLCASNPTGAVNTEAFFGQGTRLTVV.

The chain uses TRBV14 and TRBJ2-1; D may be TRBD2 (5 bases). Between the trimmed V and J ends, which lost 2 bases and 7 bases, there was a span of 12 bases. The CDR3 spans 14 residues. Germline lookup yields CDR1 SGHDN and CDR2 FVKESK. The CDR3 spells CASSQRDGWNEQFF. The DNA of the CDR3 is TGTGCCAGCAGCCAACGGGATGGCTGGAATGAGCAGTTCTTC.